These 12 T cell receptor beta chains were all obtained from the same sample, sequenced in a study of shared clonotypes between healthy human individuals. Method: immunoSEQ multiplex PCR; TCRdb's copy keeps in-frame clones and lacks some. Among about 460,000 clones listed, 75% to 80% were seen once. Sample: PBMCs. These receptors all stem from a woman between 40 and 55 years old in good health. Some clones in this sample may be carry-over from other donors' samples.

There are a few counts of this clone. The V gene is TRBV5-1, the J gene TRBJ2-4, with 7 bases matching TRBD2. Germline CDR1 and CDR2: SGHRS and YFSETQ. V dropped 0 bases and J dropped 7; count of bases not matched to a gene: 7. The CDR3 has 15 residues. CDR3 coding DNA: TGCGCCAGCAGCTTGGACCGGGGAGGGGAGAACATTCAGTACTTC. Its protein is CASSLDRGGENIQYF.

This clone came up once. J is TRBJ2-5 and V is TRBV6-1, with a tentative D call TRBD1 (6 bases). This CDR3 comprises 14 residues. Trimming stripped 1 base from V and 5 bases from J, with 11 bases between. In germline, CDR1 is MNHNS, CDR2 SASEGT. CDR3 protein: CASSEDRVVETQYF. As DNA, the CDR3 is TGTGCCAGCAGTGAAGACAGGGTAGTGGAGACCCAGTACTTC.

This clone came up a few times. This chain joins TRBV2 and TRBJ2-1; D is perhaps TRBD2 (6 bases). The CDR3 covers 15 residues. CDR1 and CDR2 (germline): SNHLY, FYNNEI. The V end was cut by 5 bases, the J end by 0 bases, with 11 bases between. CDR3 DNA sequence: TGTGCCAGCAGTCCTAGCGAGAGCTCCTACAATGAGCAGTTCTTC. It yields the protein CASSPSESSYNEQFF.

This chain links TRBV6-5 with TRBJ2-1; 8 bases are a match to TRBD1. The germline V gene has CDR1 MNHEY and CDR2 SVGAGI. V was pared by 0 bases and J by 3 bases, with 4 bases of the junction left unmatched. This CDR3 spans 16 amino acids. The CDR3 region has the DNA TGTGCCAGCAGTTACTCTGCGACAGGGGTCTACAATGAGCAGTTCTTC. It encodes CASSYSATGVYNEQFF.

The rearrangement joins TRBV28 to TRBJ2-5, with D possibly being TRBD1 or TRBD2 (5 bases each). The CDR3 is 14 residues long. Trimming removed 4 bases from V and 4 bases from J, with 13 bases in between. Germline values: CDR1 MDHEN, CDR2 SYDVKM. DNA for the CDR3: TGTGCCAGCAGTTCGCGACGGGGACGAGAGACCCAGTACTTC. Its translation: CASSSRRGRETQYF.

The chain joins TRBV28 to TRBJ2-7, with unresolved D. Per germline, CDR1 MDHEN and CDR2 SYDVKM. This CDR3 has 14 residues. The V end was cut by 6 bases, the J end by 0 bases, with 12 bases between. Here the CDR3 reads CASSPSLSSYEQYF. CDR3 in DNA: TGTGCCAGCAGCCCTTCACTCAGCTCCTACGAGCAGTACTTC.

The chain joins TRBV11-3 to TRBJ2-1; weak D call: TRBD2 (6 bases). The CDR3 spans 15 residues. Trimming took off 5 bases at V and 4 bases at J, with 15 bases between the two ends. In germline, CDR1 is SGHNT, CDR2 YENEEA. CDR3 protein: CASSHTGLPYNEQFF. The CDR3, as DNA: TGTGCCAGCAGCCATACCGGACTACCATACAATGAGCAGTTCTTC.

This clone was detected only once. Additional DNA sequences in this sample encode the identical CDR3. V is TRBV2 and J is TRBJ2-7; no clear D. The CDR3 has 13 amino acids. V dropped 4 bases and J dropped 3 bases, with 10 bases sitting between them. CDR1 and CDR2 from the germline V gene are SNHLY and FYNNEI. CDR3 sequence: CASSGGLVYEQYF. Written as DNA, the CDR3 is TGTGCCAGCAGTGGCGGTCTAGTCTACGAGCAGTACTTC.

V gene TRBV27 combines with J gene TRBJ2-7; perhaps TRBD1 as D (7 bases). This CDR3 is 14 amino acids long. The germline CDR1 and CDR2 sequences are MNHEY and SMNVEV (reference sequence). V was cut by 3 bases and J by 4 bases, with 13 bases left in between. CDR3 sequence (DNA): TGTGCCAGCAGTTTCTGGACAGGAGGGTACGAGCAGTACTTC. This encodes CASSFWTGGYEQYF.

V usage is TRBV7-9 and J usage is TRBJ2-1; D is tentatively TRBD1 or TRBD2 (5 bases each). This CDR3 spans 17 amino acids. V was shortened by 5 bases and J by 4 bases, with 21 bases between the two germline ends. CDR1 is SEHNR and CDR2 is FQNEAQ in the germline V gene (reference sequence). CDR3 residues: CASSPSEVGTFYNEQFF. CDR3 in DNA: TGTGCCAGCAGCCCATCAGAGGTCGGGACCTTTTACAATGAGCAGTTCTTC.

The V gene is TRBV7-8, the J gene TRBJ1-4; perhaps TRBD1 as D (5 bases). This CDR3 contains 14 residues. Looked up from germline, CDR1 is SGHVS and CDR2 is FQNEAQ. V was trimmed by 1 base and J by 4 bases, leaving 7 bases between them. The CDR3 is CASSLGQYNEKLFF. The CDR3 coding sequence is TGTGCCAGCAGCTTAGGACAGTATAATGAAAAACTGTTTTTT.

The gene calls are TRBV7-2 and TRBJ2-7; TRBD2 matches 9 bases. V was clipped by 6 bases and J by 1 base; unmatched bases: 7. Germline V gene lookup returns CDR1 SGHTA and CDR2 FQGNSA. The CDR3 spans 15 residues. This chain's CDR3 is CASRVRLAGSYEQYF. The CDR3 region has the DNA TGTGCCAGCAGAGTAAGGCTAGCGGGATCCTACGAGCAGTACTTC.